The next 29 T cell receptor beta chains were all read from a single sample in a study of cytomegalovirus exposure and HLA in healthy donors. It was with 60 Vbeta and 13 Jbeta primers that the PCR ran. Assay used: immunoSEQ multiplex PCR; TCRdb lists only in-frame clones, some missing. The profile shows around 180,000 clones, about 77% of them singletons. The specimen was PBMCs. The receptor source for this set is a man in his 60s in good health and CMV-seronegative.

This chain uses TRBV7-3 with TRBJ2-7; possible D gene TRBD1, 5 bases. Germline assignment: CDR1 SGHTA and CDR2 FQGTGA. The CDR3 has 13 amino acids. Between the trimmed V and J ends, which lost 3 bases and 5 bases, there was a span of 11 bases. CDR3 loop: CASSFQGGDEQYF. The CDR3 DNA sequence: TGTGCCAGCAGCTTCCAGGGTGGCGACGAGCAGTACTTC.

This clone was found a few times. This chain joins TRBV2 and TRBJ1-1; D gene uncertain. Germline CDR1 reads SNHLY; CDR2 reads FYNNEI. The CDR3 contains 12 residues. The V gene lost 3 bases and the J gene lost 11 bases, with 13 bases spanning the gap. CDR3 sequence (DNA): TGTGCCAGCAGTGATCAACGCCGAGGGGCTTTCTTT. This encodes CASSDQRRGAFF.

The genes are TRBV7-2 and TRBJ2-7; maybe TRBD1 (6 bases). Per germline, CDR1 SGHTA and CDR2 FQGNSA. The CDR3 runs 14 residues. The ends were cut back, 1 base at V and 5 bases at J, with 12 bases in the middle. CDR3 sequence reads: CASSLGHRANEQYF. In DNA form, the CDR3 reads TGTGCCAGCAGCTTAGGACACAGGGCCAACGAGCAGTACTTC.

This chain connects TRBV18 to TRBJ1-1; 10 nucleotides align to TRBD1. Germline V gives CDR1 KGHSH, CDR2 LQKENI. V was pared by 5 bases and J by 4 bases, with 19 bases of the junction left unmatched. The CDR3 runs 19 residues. CDR3 protein: CASSSTIGRQGAGVTEAFF. In DNA, the CDR3 is TGTGCCAGCTCATCGACAATTGGCCGACAGGGGGCGGGGGTCACTGAAGCTTTCTTT.

This clone was recorded a few times. The chain links TRBV25-1 to TRBJ1-4; 7 bases align to TRBD1. The CDR3 covers 13 residues. CDR1 is MGHDK and CDR2 is SYGVNS in the germline V gene. The V segment lost 4 bases and the J segment 10 bases; nucleotides outside the gene matches: 6. This CDR3 reads CASSALQGRKLFF. The CDR3 coding sequence is TGTGCCAGCAGTGCCCTACAGGGGAGAAAACTGTTTTTT.

V gene TRBV6-1 combines with J gene TRBJ1-5; TRBD1 agrees at 8 bases. CDR3 length: 15 residues. CDR1 MNHNS and CDR2 SASEGT come from the germline V gene. J lost 5 bases, V lost 3 bases, and 6 bases had no gene match. Here the CDR3 reads CASSDQTGGYQPQHF. DNA of the CDR3: TGTGCCAGCAGTGACCAAACAGGGGGTTATCAGCCCCAGCATTTT.

This chain joins TRBV5-4 and TRBJ2-3; TRBD2 aligns across 16 bases. The CDR3 is made up of 17 amino acids. The germline V gene encodes CDR1 SGHNT and CDR2 YYREEE (reference sequence). V dropped 4 bases and J dropped 6; count of bases not matched to a gene: 8. The CDR3 protein is CASSTPGLAGGRDTQYF. The CDR3 nucleotides read TGTGCCAGCAGCACCCCGGGACTAGCGGGAGGGCGGGATACGCAGTATTTT. The full variable domain, in which reference TRBV5-4 and TRBJ2-3 provide the parts outside the CDR3, is ETGVTQSPTHLIKTRGQQVTLRCSSQSGHNTVSWYQQALGQGPQFIFQYYREEENGRGNFPPRFSGLQFPNYSSELNVNALELDDSALYLCASSTPGLAGGRDTQYFGPGTRLTVL.

The chain combines TRBV27 with TRBJ1-4; 7 bases map to TRBD1. This CDR3 is 17 amino acids long. Germline CDR1 is MNHEY and CDR2 is SMNVEV (reference sequence). With 6 bases clipped from V and 5 bases from J, the junction kept 15 bases outside the gene matches. For the CDR3, the DNA is TGTGCCAGCAGCGGAGCCAGGGGGACCCGAGGCAATGAAAAACTGTTTTTT. Its protein is CASSGARGTRGNEKLFF.

The chain links TRBV7-2 to TRBJ2-7; 8 nucleotides align to TRBD1. V was clipped by 4 bases and J by 4 bases; unmatched bases: 6. Germline CDR1 reads SGHTA; CDR2 reads FQGNSA. The CDR3 loop spans 14 amino acids. CDR3 loop: CASSSSGGGYEQYF. Here the CDR3 DNA reads TGTGCCAGCAGCTCGTCAGGGGGCGGGTACGAGCAGTACTTC. Full variable domain (rest looked up from reference TRBV7-2 and TRBJ2-7): GAGVSQSPSNKVTEKGKDVELRCDPISGHTALYWYRQSLGQGLEFLIYFQGNSAPDKSGLPSDRFSAERTGGSVSTLTIQRTQQEDSAVYLCASSSSGGGYEQYFGPGTRLTVT.

The J gene is TRBJ1-2, the V gene TRBV18; D call uncertain. Germline loops: CDR1 KGHSH, CDR2 LQKENI. Trimming removed 3 bases at V and 5 bases at J, with 19 bases between. This CDR3 is built from 16 residues. CDR3 sequence: CASSPLASPEGYGYTF. The CDR3 region has the DNA TGTGCCAGCTCACCGCTCGCGTCACCCGAGGGTTATGGCTACACCTTC. Full variable domain (rest looked up from reference TRBV18 and TRBJ1-2): NAGVMQNPRHLVRRRGQEARLRCSPMKGHSHVYWYRQLPEEGLKFMVYLQKENIIDESGMPKERFSAEFPKEGPSILRIQQVVRGDSAAYFCASSPLASPEGYGYTFGSGTRLTVV.

This clone has a single count. The chain uses TRBV10-3 and TRBJ2-3; TRBD1 agrees at 7 bases. V dropped 10 bases and J dropped 4; count of bases not matched to a gene: 2. CDR3 length: 11 residues. Germline loops: CDR1 ENHRY, CDR2 SYGVKD. As DNA, the CDR3 is TGTGCCACTACAGGGGCAGATACGCAGTATTTT. Translating it yields CATTGADTQYF.

To note about this clone: Its ends do not fully match the called genes, so a read error is possible. The chain couples TRBV6-1 to TRBJ1-1; no firm D call. Germline V gene data show CDR1 as MNHNS and CDR2 as SASEGT. The CDR3 is made up of 13 amino acids. The CDR3 region is CASNVQLNPEAFF. The CDR3 bases are TGTGCCAGCAACGTACAGCTGAACCCTGAAGCTTTCTTT.

As concerns this clone: Mismatch with germline at one junction end may stem from a read error. The chain employs TRBV6-4 and TRBJ2-2; perhaps TRBD2 as D (5 bases). CDR3 size: 13 residues. From germline, CDR1 is MRHNA and CDR2 SNTAGT. The CDR3 region has the DNA TGTGCCTGCAGCCGGGAGAACACCGGGGAGCTGTTTTTT. Encoded protein: CACSRENTGELFF.

This rearrangement joins TRBV4-3 to TRBJ2-3, with 9 bases matching TRBD2. Germline V gene sequence: CDR1 LGHNA, CDR2 YSLEER. The CDR3 loop spans 15 amino acids. The V gene end was trimmed by 4 bases and the J gene end by 0 bases; junction bases not matched to a gene: 2. The CDR3 nucleotides read TGCGCCAGCAGCCCTAGCGGGGCAAGCACAGATACGCAGTATTTT. This translates into CASSPSGASTDTQYF.

V gene TRBV9 combines with J gene TRBJ2-3; 10 nucleotides agree with TRBD2. The CDR3 covers 15 residues. Germline CDR1 is SGDLS and CDR2 is YYNGEE. J gave up 4 bases and V 5 bases, and 7 bases lay outside the gene matches. CDR3: CASRPSGGDPDTQYF. The CDR3 coding sequence is TGTGCCAGCAGACCAAGCGGGGGGGATCCAGATACGCAGTATTTT.

The chain joins TRBV4-2 to TRBJ2-7; D possibly corresponds to TRBD2 (5 bases). CDR1 and CDR2 (germline): LGHNA, YNFKEQ. With 3 bases removed from V and 1 base from J, the gap between germline ends came to 16 bases. CDR3 length: 16 residues. The CDR3 bases are TGTGCCAGCAGCCAGGGCGGCCGGGAAGGGTCCTACGAGCAGTACTTC. Its translation: CASSQGGREGSYEQYF.

The chain couples TRBV7-9 to TRBJ1-1; 7 bases match TRBD1. The V segment lost 5 bases and the J segment 4 bases; nucleotides outside the gene matches: 10. The length of the CDR3 is 15 residues. Per the germline V gene, CDR1 is SEHNR and CDR2 is FQNEAQ (reference sequence). CDR3 in amino acids: CASSPLEGAITEAFF. Written as DNA, the CDR3 is TGTGCCAGCAGCCCCCTTGAGGGGGCGATCACTGAAGCTTTCTTT.

This chain uses TRBV7-8 with TRBJ1-1, with a weak D call TRBD1 (6 bases). V lost 5 bases and J 4 bases, leaving 20 bases between the germline ends. Germline V gene lookup returns CDR1 SGHVS and CDR2 FQNEAQ. This CDR3 has 16 amino acids. CDR3 nucleotide sequence: TGTGCCAGCAGCCAGGCGGGGGGCGCGGGAGGCACTGAAGCTTTCTTT. As protein: CASSQAGGAGGTEAFF.

V is TRBV6-5 and J is TRBJ2-7; no definite D call. Germline CDR1 reads MNHEY; CDR2 reads SVGAGI. Trimming removed 5 bases at V and 0 bases at J, with 8 bases between. CDR3 length equals 13 residues. The CDR3 here is CASSHPRSYEQYF. CDR3 nucleotide sequence: TGTGCCAGCAGTCACCCGCGCTCCTACGAGCAGTACTTC.

This clone was counted between two and nine times. The chain couples TRBV28 to TRBJ2-3, with D hard to call. With 4 bases removed from V and 0 bases from J, the gap between germline ends came to 29 bases. Germline loops: CDR1 MDHEN, CDR2 SYDVKM. The CDR3 is 21 residues long. The CDR3 DNA sequence: TGTGCCAGCAGTTCTTTCCAGGTGCTTTTTTCTCCGACCTCTAGCACAGATACGCAGTATTTT. As protein: CASSSFQVLFSPTSSTDTQYF.

The chain has TRBV30 and TRBJ2-7; TRBD1 agrees at 12 bases. Germline values: CDR1 GTSNPN, CDR2 SVGIG (reference sequence). The CDR3 spans 13 residues. V lost 5 bases to trimming and J lost 4 bases; unmatched junction nucleotides: 3. Here the CDR3 reads CAWGTGGGYEQYF. The DNA of the CDR3 is TGTGCCTGGGGGACAGGGGGCGGGTACGAGCAGTACTTC. Full variable domain (outside the CDR3, taken from reference TRBV30 and TRBJ2-7): SQTIHQWPATLVQPVGSPLSLECTVEGTSNPNLYWYRQAAGRGLQLLFYSVGIGQISSEVPQNLSASRPQDRQFILSSKKLLLSDSGFYLCAWGTGGGYEQYFGPGTRLTVT.

The chain joins TRBV29-1 to TRBJ2-3, with TRBD1 as a possible D gene (6 bases). The CDR3 has 14 residues. Trimming pared 3 bases from V and 0 bases from J, leaving 10 bases between. Germline-derived CDR1 and CDR2 are SQVTM and ANQGSEA. This CDR3 reads CSVDAGVSTDTQYF. For the CDR3, the DNA is TGCAGCGTTGACGCAGGGGTAAGCACAGATACGCAGTATTTT.

This chain connects TRBV6-5 to TRBJ2-1, with D maybe TRBD1 (6 bases). This CDR3 region has 12 residues. Trimming took 2 bases from V and 8 from J, leaving 7 bases between them. Germline CDR1 MNHEY, CDR2 SVGAGI. The CDR3 region is CASSYKGDEQFF. The CDR3, as DNA: TGTGCCAGCAGTTACAAGGGGGATGAGCAGTTCTTC.

This clone was seen a few times. The CDR3: CASSLEWVRASETYEQYF. CDR3 nucleotides: TGCGCCAGCAGCTTGGAGTGGGTTAGGGCTAGCGAAACCTACGAGCAGTACTTC. The chain couples TRBV5-1 to TRBJ2-7; TRBD2 is a possible D gene (6 bases). V was trimmed by 0 bases and J by 2 bases, leaving 21 bases between them. Germline values: CDR1 SGHRS, CDR2 YFSETQ. The CDR3 sequence is 18 residues long.

V is TRBV19 and J is TRBJ2-3, with 15 bases aligning to TRBD2. Germline V gene data show CDR1 as LNHDA and CDR2 as SQIVND (reference sequence). This CDR3 has 15 residues. The trim removed 6 bases at V and 5 bases at J, leaving 3 bases unmatched. This chain's CDR3 is CASRKGLAGGDTQYF. The CDR3, as DNA: TGTGCCAGTAGGAAGGGACTAGCGGGAGGAGATACGCAGTATTTT.

V is TRBV19 and J is TRBJ1-1; TRBD1 agrees at 7 bases. V dropped 3 bases and J dropped 0; count of bases not matched to a gene: 4. Per germline, CDR1 LNHDA and CDR2 SQIVND (reference sequence). There are 15 residues in the CDR3. CDR3 in DNA: TGTGCCAGTAGTATCGGACAGGTCCTGAACACTGAAGCTTTCTTT. This translates into CASSIGQVLNTEAFF.

This chain joins TRBV6-5 and TRBJ2-7; TRBD2 might be the D (5 bases). V dropped 5 bases and J dropped 10 bases, with 21 bases sitting between them. Per the germline V gene, CDR1 is MNHEY and CDR2 is SVGAGI. The CDR3 spans 14 residues. CDR3 in DNA: TGTGCCAGCAGTAGGACTTGGAAGGGCTCGGAACAGTACTTC. As protein: CASSRTWKGSEQYF.

On this clone itself: The junction shows a germline mismatch at one end, possibly a read error. This chain links TRBV7-7 with TRBJ2-3; TRBD1 might be the D (5 bases). The CDR3 runs 14 residues. The germline CDR1 and CDR2 sequences are SSHAT and FNYEAQ (reference sequence). The CDR3 DNA is TGTGCTAGCAGCTTGTCGACAGTTACAGATACGCAGTATTTT. It specifies CASSLSTVTDTQYF.

This clone was picked up many times. The gene calls are TRBV27 and TRBJ2-1; the match to TRBD2 covers 7 bases. The CDR3 sequence is 12 residues long. Germline CDR1 and CDR2: MNHEY and SMNVEV (reference sequence). J was trimmed by 9 bases and V by 4 bases; bases with no gene match: 3. Here the CDR3 reads CASSSGGLEQFF. The CDR3 DNA follows: TGTGCCAGCAGTTCGGGAGGTCTTGAGCAGTTCTTC.